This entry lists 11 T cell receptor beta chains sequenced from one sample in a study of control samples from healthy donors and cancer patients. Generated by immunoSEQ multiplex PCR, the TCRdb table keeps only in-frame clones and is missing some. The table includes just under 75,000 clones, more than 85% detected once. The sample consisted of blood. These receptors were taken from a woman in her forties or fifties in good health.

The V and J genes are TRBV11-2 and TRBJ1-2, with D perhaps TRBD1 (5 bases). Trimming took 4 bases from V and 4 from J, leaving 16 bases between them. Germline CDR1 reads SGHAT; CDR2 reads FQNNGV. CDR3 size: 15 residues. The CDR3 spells CASSSIKGRSYGYTF. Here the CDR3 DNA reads TGTGCCAGCAGCTCCATCAAGGGGCGATCCTATGGCTACACCTTC.

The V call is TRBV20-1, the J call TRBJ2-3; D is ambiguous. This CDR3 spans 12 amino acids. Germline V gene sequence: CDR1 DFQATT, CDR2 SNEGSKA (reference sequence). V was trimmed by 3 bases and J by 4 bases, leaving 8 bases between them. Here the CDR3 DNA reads TGCAGTGCTAGTCCGGGCGCAGATACGCAGTATTTT. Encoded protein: CSASPGADTQYF.

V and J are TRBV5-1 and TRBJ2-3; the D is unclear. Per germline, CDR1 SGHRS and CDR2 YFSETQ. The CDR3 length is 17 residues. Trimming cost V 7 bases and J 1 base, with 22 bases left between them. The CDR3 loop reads CASSVRASIKGTDTQYF. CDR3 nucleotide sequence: TGCGCCAGCTCGGTACGGGCCTCCATCAAGGGCACAGATACGCAGTATTTT.

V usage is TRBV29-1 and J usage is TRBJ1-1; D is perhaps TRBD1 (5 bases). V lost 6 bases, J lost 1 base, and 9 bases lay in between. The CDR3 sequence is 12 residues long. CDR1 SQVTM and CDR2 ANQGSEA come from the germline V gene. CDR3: CSVDRGNTEAFF. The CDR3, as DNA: TGCAGCGTCGACAGAGGGAACACTGAAGCTTTCTTT.

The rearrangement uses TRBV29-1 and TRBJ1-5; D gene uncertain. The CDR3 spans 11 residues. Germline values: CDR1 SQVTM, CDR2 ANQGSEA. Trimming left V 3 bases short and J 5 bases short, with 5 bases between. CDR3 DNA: TGCAGCGTTGATAAAGATCAGCCCCAGCATTTT. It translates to CSVDKDQPQHF.

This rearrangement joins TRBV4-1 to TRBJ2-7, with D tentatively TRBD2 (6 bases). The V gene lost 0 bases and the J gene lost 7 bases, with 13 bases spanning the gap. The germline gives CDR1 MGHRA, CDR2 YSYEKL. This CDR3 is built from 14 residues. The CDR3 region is CASSQDNSGREQYF. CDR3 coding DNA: TGCGCCAGCAGCCAAGACAATTCAGGGAGGGAGCAGTACTTC.

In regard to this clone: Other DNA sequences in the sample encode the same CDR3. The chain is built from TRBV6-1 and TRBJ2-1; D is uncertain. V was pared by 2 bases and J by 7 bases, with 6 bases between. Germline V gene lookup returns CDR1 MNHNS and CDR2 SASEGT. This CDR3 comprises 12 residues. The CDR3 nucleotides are TGTGCCAGCAGTGAAAATTCAAATGAGCAGTTCTTC. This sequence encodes CASSENSNEQFF.

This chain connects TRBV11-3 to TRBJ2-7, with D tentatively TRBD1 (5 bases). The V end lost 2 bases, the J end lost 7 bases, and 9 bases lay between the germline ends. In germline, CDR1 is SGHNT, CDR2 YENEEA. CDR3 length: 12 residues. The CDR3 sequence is CASSLQGSEQYF. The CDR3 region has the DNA TGTGCCAGCAGCTTACAGGGAAGTGAGCAGTACTTC.

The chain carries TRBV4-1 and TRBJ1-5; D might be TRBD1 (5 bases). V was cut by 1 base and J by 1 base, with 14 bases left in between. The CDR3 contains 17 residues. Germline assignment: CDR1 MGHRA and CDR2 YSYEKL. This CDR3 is CASSQGLRGKSNQPQHF. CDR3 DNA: TGCGCCAGCAGCCAAGGGCTTAGGGGAAAAAGCAATCAGCCCCAGCATTTT.

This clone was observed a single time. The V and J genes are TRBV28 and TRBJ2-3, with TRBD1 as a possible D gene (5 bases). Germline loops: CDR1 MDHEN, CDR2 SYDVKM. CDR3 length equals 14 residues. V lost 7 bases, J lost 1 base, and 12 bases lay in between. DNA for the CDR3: TGTGCCAGCAACTTTGGGGCGGGCACAGATACGCAGTATTTT. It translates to CASNFGAGTDTQYF.

As DNA, the CDR3 is TGTGCCAGCAGCGACTTACAGGGACGCAGCACAGATACGCAGTATTTT. Protein: CASSDLQGRSTDTQYF. This chain links TRBV7-8 with TRBJ2-3; tentative D call: TRBD1 (6 bases). V dropped 5 bases and J dropped 0 bases, with 15 bases sitting between them. CDR3 length: 16 residues. The V gene's germline CDR1 is SGHVS and CDR2 FQNEAQ.